The T cell receptor (beta chain) described here comes from a study of cytomegalovirus exposure and HLA in healthy donors. Whole-study context: An early data release held tens of millions of unique TCRs from HLA-typed donors. General study results and limits: The Asian-associated ancestry cluster reportedly had fewer N-insertions than the approximately 700-donor mean in a later analysis. On later analysis, the bulk of CMV-associated TCR beta chains appeared to be HLA-restricted. 87-base-pair reads could not separate some V segments, including TRBV6-2 and TRBV6-3.

13 Jbeta primers and 60 Vbeta primers were used for the PCR. Only in-frame clones appear in the TCRdb table, and some are missing; sequencing was by immunoSEQ multiplex PCR. This table has about 84,000 clones, about nine tenths appearing once. Comment on this clone: Antigen: not known.

There are 15 residues in the CDR3. Trimming pared 7 bases from V and 0 bases from J, leaving 16 bases between. The germline gives CDR1 MDHEN, CDR2 SYDVKM. Sequenced input: PBMCs. The clonotype originates from a man aged 18 to 29 in good health and CMV-seronegative. J is TRBJ2-7 and V is TRBV28; tentatively, D is TRBD2 (7 bases). The CDR3 is CASTWGGRNSYEQYF. In nucleotides, the CDR3 is TGTGCCAGCACCTGGGGGGGCCGCAACTCCTACGAGCAGTACTTC.